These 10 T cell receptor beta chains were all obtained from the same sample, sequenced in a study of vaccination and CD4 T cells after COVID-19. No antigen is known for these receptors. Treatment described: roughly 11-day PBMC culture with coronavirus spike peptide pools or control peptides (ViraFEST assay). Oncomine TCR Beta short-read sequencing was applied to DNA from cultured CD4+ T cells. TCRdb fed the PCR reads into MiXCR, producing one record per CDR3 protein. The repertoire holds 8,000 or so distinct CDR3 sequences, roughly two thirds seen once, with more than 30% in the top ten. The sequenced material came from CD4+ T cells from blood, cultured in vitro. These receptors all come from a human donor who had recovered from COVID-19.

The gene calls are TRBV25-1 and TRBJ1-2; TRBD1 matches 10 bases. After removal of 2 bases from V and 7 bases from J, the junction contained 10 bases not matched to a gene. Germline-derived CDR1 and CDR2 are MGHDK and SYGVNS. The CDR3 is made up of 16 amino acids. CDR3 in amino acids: CASSEGTGARRGGYTF. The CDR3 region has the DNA TGTGCCAGCAGTGAAGGGACAGGGGCCCGCAGGGGTGGCTACACCTTC.

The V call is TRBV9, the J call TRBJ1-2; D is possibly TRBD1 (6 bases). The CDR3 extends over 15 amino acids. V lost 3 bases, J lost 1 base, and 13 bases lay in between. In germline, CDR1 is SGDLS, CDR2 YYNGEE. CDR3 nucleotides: TGTGCCAGCAGCGCCCAGTCACAGGGTAACTATGGCTACACCTTC. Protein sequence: CASSAQSQGNYGYTF.

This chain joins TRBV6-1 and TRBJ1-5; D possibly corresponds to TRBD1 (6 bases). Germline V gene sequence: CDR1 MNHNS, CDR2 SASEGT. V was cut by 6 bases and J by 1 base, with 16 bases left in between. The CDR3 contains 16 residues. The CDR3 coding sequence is TGTGCCAGCAGGCCCCCTCCAGGGGTAAGCAATCAGCCCCAGCATTTT. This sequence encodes CASRPPPGVSNQPQHF.

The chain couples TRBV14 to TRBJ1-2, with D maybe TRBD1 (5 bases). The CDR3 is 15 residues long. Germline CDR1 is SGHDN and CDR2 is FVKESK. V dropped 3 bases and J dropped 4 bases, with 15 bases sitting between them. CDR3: CASSQRDRAPYGYTF. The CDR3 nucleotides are TGTGCCAGCAGCCAGAGGGACCGCGCTCCCTATGGCTACACCTTC.

CDR3 DNA sequence: TGTGCCAGCTCACCAGGAGTACAGGTGCGCACAGATACGCAGTATTTT. Translated, it gives CASSPGVQVRTDTQYF. The chain uses TRBV18 and TRBJ2-3; D possibly corresponds to TRBD1 (5 bases). V was trimmed by 2 bases and J by 1 base, leaving 13 bases between them. The CDR3 contains 16 residues. Germline loops: CDR1 KGHSH, CDR2 LQKENI.

Written as DNA, the CDR3 is TGTGCCAGCAGTTACTCGGGACAGCCCCAGCATTTT. Amino acid sequence: CASSYSGQPQHF. V is TRBV6-5 and J is TRBJ1-5; D uncertain. V was shortened by 0 bases and J by 7 bases, with 4 bases between the two germline ends. The germline gives CDR1 MNHEY, CDR2 SVGAGI. The CDR3 spans 12 residues.

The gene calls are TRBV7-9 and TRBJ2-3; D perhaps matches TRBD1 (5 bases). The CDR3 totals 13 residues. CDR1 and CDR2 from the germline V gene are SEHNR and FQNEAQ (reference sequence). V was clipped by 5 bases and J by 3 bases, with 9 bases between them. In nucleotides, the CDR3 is TGTGCCAGCAGCAGGCGACAGACAGATACGCAGTATTTT. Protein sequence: CASSRRQTDTQYF.

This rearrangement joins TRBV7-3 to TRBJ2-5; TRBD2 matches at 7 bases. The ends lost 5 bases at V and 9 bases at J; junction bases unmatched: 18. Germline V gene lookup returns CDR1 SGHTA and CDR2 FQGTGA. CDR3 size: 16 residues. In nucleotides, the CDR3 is TGTGCCAGCAGCCCACTTGGAGCGGGACTATCCGAGGCCCAGTACTTC. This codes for CASSPLGAGLSEAQYF.

CDR3 DNA sequence: TGTGCCAGTAGTATGATCGGCTATGGCTACACCTTC. Translating it yields CASSMIGYGYTF. V and J are TRBV19 and TRBJ1-2; no definite D call. CDR3 length: 12 residues. The ends were cut back, 3 bases at V and 4 bases at J, with 6 bases in the middle. Germline V CDR1 and CDR2: LNHDA, SQIVND (reference sequence).

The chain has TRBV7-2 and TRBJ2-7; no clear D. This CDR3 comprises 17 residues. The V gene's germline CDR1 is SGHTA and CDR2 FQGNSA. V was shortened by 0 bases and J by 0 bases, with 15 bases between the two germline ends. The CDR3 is CASSLARSATSSYEQYF. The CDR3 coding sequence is TGTGCCAGCAGCTTAGCTAGAAGCGCGACGAGCTCCTACGAGCAGTACTTC.